This TCR beta chain comes out of a study of cytomegalovirus exposure and HLA in healthy donors. Background on the study: Within an early data release were approximately 85 million unique TCRs drawn from HLA-typed donors. Study-wide points: Researchers reported in a later analysis that a missense DCLRE1C variant was tied to TCR beta V- and J-gene trimming. The authors later found HLA-associated TCR beta chains more clonally expanded than equally common others. Differences between HLA loci emerged in a later analysis of TCR association rates, with DRB1 most and HLA-C fewest.

PCR amplification relied on 60 Vbeta primers (plus 13 Jbeta primers). Clones were read by immunoSEQ multiplex PCR, and TCRdb kept only the in-frame ones, dropping some. This table has about 92,000 clones, around 84% appearing once. A word on this clone: Its specificity is unknown.

Looked up from germline, CDR1 is SGHRS and CDR2 is YFSETQ. Trimming took 3 bases from V and 0 from J, leaving 11 bases between them. The CDR3 has 15 amino acids. The TCR originated in a man between 18 and 35 years old in good health and CMV-seronegative. Specimen: PBMCs. The rearrangement uses TRBV5-1 and TRBJ2-3; D possibly corresponds to TRBD1 (6 bases). DNA for the CDR3: TGCGCCAGCAGCTCCGGACAGACTAGCACAGATACGCAGTATTTT. As protein: CASSSGQTSTDTQYF.